This entry features one TCR beta chain sequence. No antigen is known for it. Time point defined: newly diagnosed GD, antithyroid drugs for less than 3 months. The TCR library used RNA extracted from PBMCs. The ends lost 2 bases at V and 2 bases at J; junction bases unmatched: 6. This CDR3 spans 16 amino acids. The V gene's germline CDR1 is SEHNR and CDR2 FQNEAQ (reference sequence). iRepertoire HTBI primers and Arm-PCR of CDR3 regions built TCR beta libraries. TCRdb reprocessed the multiplex PCR reads with MiXCR, giving one entry per CDR3 protein. There are approximately 540,000 distinct CDR3 sequences in the sample; 12% occur only once, and approximately 9% lies in the top ten. The sample originates from a study of regulatory T cells in long-lasting Graves disease. General study points: Among samples with persistent disease, TRBV28, TRBJ1-2 and TRBJ2-5 were favored. The persistent group shared 2,500 or so public clonotypes, more than the 966 shared by new patients.

The data also belong to a second study, concerning T cells in Graves' hyperthyroidism and ophthalmopathy.

This chain uses TRBV7-9 with TRBJ1-3; 7 positions match TRBD1. The clonotype was recovered from a woman younger than 45 with Graves disease. This specimen was peripheral blood mononuclear cells (PBMCs), taken at new diagnosis, from a patient treated with antithyroid drugs. Written as DNA, the CDR3 is TGTGCCAGCAGCTTATGGGGACAGTCTCCTGGAAACACCATATATTTT. Protein: CASSLWGQSPGNTIYF.